Following are 25 T cell receptor beta chains from one sample sequenced in a study of blood T cell repertoires in COVID-19. Sequencing used immunoSEQ multiplex PCR; TCRdb keeps in-frame clones, though not all of them. This table has about 280,000 clones, approximately 91% appearing once. The sample consisted of peripheral blood. The receptors here all came from a woman between 40 and 50 years old who had recovered from COVID-19.

The chain is built from TRBV19 and TRBJ2-7; D remains ambiguous. The ends were cut back, 3 bases at V and 1 base at J, with 16 bases in the middle. The CDR3 is made up of 16 amino acids. Looked up from germline, CDR1 is LNHDA and CDR2 is SQIVND (reference sequence). The DNA for the CDR3 is TGTGCCAGTAGTATCGGTCTTGCCCACCCGTCCTACGAGCAGTACTTC. Protein sequence: CASSIGLAHPSYEQYF.

The chain links TRBV30 to TRBJ2-6; D ambiguous. Germline lookup yields CDR1 GTSNPN and CDR2 SVGIG (reference sequence). CDR3 length equals 13 residues. V was pared by 0 bases and J by 4 bases, with 4 bases between. DNA for the CDR3: TGTGCCTGGAGTGTTTCGGGGGCCAACGTCCTGACTTTC. It is translated as CAWSVSGANVLTF.

The J gene is TRBJ2-3, the V gene TRBV10-3, with 11 bases aligning to TRBD2. Germline V gives CDR1 ENHRY, CDR2 SYGVKD. Trimming cost V 0 bases and J 6 bases; bases outside gene matches: 5. The CDR3 length is 16 residues. The CDR3 DNA is TGTGCCATCAGTGAGTCTACTAGCGGGGGTCGGGATACGCAGTATTTT. This translates into CAISESTSGGRDTQYF.

The chain carries TRBV5-1 and TRBJ2-7; possible D gene TRBD1, 7 bases. The CDR3 is 16 amino acids. Trimming cost V 0 bases and J 6 bases, with 19 bases left between them. CDR1 SGHRS and CDR2 YFSETQ come from the germline V gene. The CDR3 sequence is CASSLGLETGTGEQYF. The CDR3 nucleotides are TGCGCCAGCAGCTTGGGTCTTGAGACAGGGACTGGCGAGCAGTACTTC.

The rearrangement links TRBV7-2 to TRBJ2-7; perhaps TRBD1 as D (5 bases). CDR3 length equals 14 residues. Germline V gives CDR1 SGHTA, CDR2 FQGNSA. Trimming stripped 2 bases from V and 6 bases from J, with 14 bases between. The CDR3, as DNA: TGTGCCAGCAGCTTAACGGGTATCCAGGGCGAGCAGTACTTC. The encoded protein is CASSLTGIQGEQYF. Full variable domain (rest looked up from reference TRBV7-2 and TRBJ2-7): GAGVSQSPSNKVTEKGKDVELRCDPISGHTALYWYRQSLGQGLEFLIYFQGNSAPDKSGLPSDRFSAERTGGSVSTLTIQRTQQEDSAVYLCASSLTGIQGEQYFGPGTRLTVT.

The chain joins TRBV18 to TRBJ1-3; 7 nucleotides line up with TRBD1. V lost 3 bases, J lost 2 bases, and 7 bases stayed unmatched. The CDR3 is made up of 16 amino acids. The germline CDR1 and CDR2 sequences are KGHSH and LQKENI. In DNA, the CDR3 is TGTGCCAGCTCACCGGGACAGCTCGCTACTGGAAACACCATATATTTT. As protein: CASSPGQLATGNTIYF.

Written as DNA, the CDR3 is TGTGCCAGCGGACAAACAGCCGGGACAGAGTACTTC. Translating it yields CASGQTAGTEYF. J is TRBJ2-7 and V is TRBV12-3 or TRBV12-4; 7 bases fit TRBD1. The V gene end was trimmed by 8 bases and the J gene end by 11 bases; junction bases not matched to a gene: 12. The CDR3 covers 12 residues.

The V gene is TRBV20-1, the J gene TRBJ1-5, with D tentatively TRBD1 (5 bases). Germline values: CDR1 DFQATT, CDR2 SNEGSKA (reference sequence). Between the trimmed V and J ends, which lost 6 bases and 4 bases, there was a span of 22 bases. The CDR3 is made up of 16 amino acids. The CDR3 loop is CSASPSPGGENQPQHF. CDR3 bases: TGCAGTGCCAGTCCAAGTCCTGGGGGGGAAAATCAGCCCCAGCATTTT.

The chain is built from TRBV19 and TRBJ1-5, with D unclear. The CDR3 has 15 amino acids. Germline V gene lookup returns CDR1 LNHDA and CDR2 SQIVND (reference sequence). This CDR3 is CASGAGLFSNQPQHF. The CDR3 DNA follows: TGTGCAAGCGGCGCCGGACTATTTAGCAATCAGCCCCAGCATTTT.

This chain uses TRBV12-3 or TRBV12-4 with TRBJ1-2; D call uncertain. There are 11 residues in the CDR3. V was clipped by 6 bases and J by 8 bases, with 10 bases between them. For the CDR3, the DNA is TGTGCCAGCAGCTCGGTCCGAGGCTACACCTTC. Its translation: CASSSVRGYTF.

The chain recombines TRBV19 with TRBJ2-5; TRBD2 agrees at 7 bases. Germline loops: CDR1 LNHDA, CDR2 SQIVND (reference sequence). With V trimmed by 5 bases and J by 5 bases, 5 bases remained unmatched. The CDR3 runs 13 residues. CDR3 loop: CASSPSGVETQYF. The CDR3, as DNA: TGTGCCAGTAGTCCCAGCGGGGTCGAGACCCAGTACTTC.

This clone was picked up a small number of times. The rearrangement uses TRBV4-2 and TRBJ2-2, with 8 positions matching TRBD2. Germline V gene data show CDR1 as LGHNA and CDR2 as YNFKEQ. Trimming removed 1 base from V and 5 bases from J; junction bases left unmatched: 3. The length of the CDR3 is 15 residues. The CDR3 is CASSQGTSPTGELFF. The CDR3 DNA reads as TGTGCCAGCAGCCAAGGGACTAGCCCTACCGGGGAGCTGTTTTTT.

The chain recombines TRBV18 with TRBJ2-3, with 12 bases aligning to TRBD2. The V gene's germline CDR1 is KGHSH and CDR2 LQKENI. The CDR3 sequence is 17 residues long. The ends lost 5 bases at V and 7 bases at J; junction bases unmatched: 13. CDR3 coding DNA: TGTGCCAGCTCATCGACAGGACTAGCGGGGTCGGAAAATACGCAGTATTTT. This translates into CASSSTGLAGSENTQYF.

The CDR3 spells CASSQGGGGTGELFF. The CDR3 nucleotides are TGTGCCAGCAGCCAAGGAGGGGGCGGCACCGGGGAGCTGTTTTTT. The genes are TRBV3-1 (or the pseudogene TRBV3-2) and TRBJ2-2; 7 nucleotides align to TRBD1. Looked up from germline, CDR1 is LGHDT and CDR2 is YNNKEL (reference sequence). Losses at the gene ends were 1 base for V and 4 bases for J; bases not matched to a gene: 3. The CDR3 totals 15 residues.

The chain couples TRBV27 to TRBJ2-7, with a tentative D call TRBD2 (5 bases). Germline values: CDR1 MNHEY, CDR2 SMNVEV (reference sequence). The CDR3 sequence is 13 residues long. V gave up 4 bases and J gave up 7 bases, with 14 bases separating them. This CDR3 is CASSSGPSGEQYF. The DNA for the CDR3 is TGTGCCAGCAGTTCCGGGCCTTCGGGGGAGCAGTACTTC.

In the case of this clone: Other DNA sequences from this sample encode an identical CDR3 as well. V and J are TRBV5-1 and TRBJ1-1; no reliable D call. V shed 0 bases and J shed 2 bases, with 8 bases lying between them. The CDR3 consists of 14 residues. Germline lookup yields CDR1 SGHRS and CDR2 YFSETQ. The CDR3 spells CASSLGGLNTEAFF. The CDR3 region has the DNA TGCGCCAGCAGCTTGGGAGGGCTCAACACTGAAGCTTTCTTT. Full variable domain (rest looked up from reference TRBV5-1 and TRBJ1-1): KAGVTQTPRYLIKTRGQQVTLSCSPISGHRSVSWYQQTPGQGLQFLFEYFSETQRNKGNFPGRFSGRQFSNSRSEMNVSTLELGDSALYLCASSLGGLNTEAFFGQGTRLTVV.

In regard to this clone: Other DNA sequences of this sample code for an identical CDR3. This chain links TRBV3-1 (or the pseudogene TRBV3-2) with TRBJ2-7; D is possibly TRBD1 (6 bases). V dropped 4 bases and J dropped 6 bases, with 13 bases sitting between them. The CDR3 runs 13 residues. The germline CDR1 and CDR2 sequences are LGHDT and YNNKEL (reference sequence). The CDR3 DNA follows: TGTGCCAGCAGCCCCGGAGGCAGGGGCGAGCAGTACTTC. Translated: CASSPGGRGEQYF.

The chain is built from TRBV6-5 and TRBJ2-7, with TRBD1 identical over 9 bases. The CDR3 is 13 residues long. Germline V gene sequence: CDR1 MNHEY, CDR2 SVGAGI. Trimming at V came to 4 bases and at J to 6 bases, leaving 4 bases not matched to a gene. DNA for the CDR3: TGTGCCAGCAGTTCCGGGACAGGGACCGAGCAGTACTTC. Encoded protein: CASSSGTGTEQYF.

The chain carries TRBV3-1 (or the pseudogene TRBV3-2) and TRBJ2-7; 7 bases agree with TRBD1. This CDR3 has 15 residues. Germline V gene lookup returns CDR1 LGHDT and CDR2 YNNKEL (reference sequence). The trim removed 4 bases at V and 2 bases at J, leaving 8 bases unmatched. CDR3 loop: CASSLLGQAPYEQYF. The CDR3 region has the DNA TGTGCCAGCAGCCTGCTTGGACAGGCGCCCTACGAGCAGTACTTC.

The rearrangement links TRBV5-8 to TRBJ2-7; D call uncertain. Germline V gene data show CDR1 as SGHTS and CDR2 as YDEGEE. V was trimmed by 0 bases and J by 0 bases, leaving 7 bases between them. The CDR3 length is 14 residues. The CDR3 reads CASSLAVYSYEQYF. DNA for the CDR3: TGTGCCAGCAGCTTGGCGGTCTACTCCTACGAGCAGTACTTC.

The V gene is TRBV18, the J gene TRBJ1-5; no clear D gene. The germline V and J ends were trimmed by 2 bases and 6 bases, with 11 bases remaining between them. The CDR3 is 14 residues long. CDR1 is KGHSH, CDR2 LQKENI, per germline. In nucleotides, the CDR3 is TGTGCCAGCTCACCAGGGGATGGGAGTCAGCCCCAGCATTTT. Translating it yields CASSPGDGSQPQHF. The full variable domain, rest sourced from reference TRBV18 and TRBJ1-5, is NAGVMQNPRHLVRRRGQEARLRCSPMKGHSHVYWYRQLPEEGLKFMVYLQKENIIDESGMPKERFSAEFPKEGPSILRIQQVVRGDSAAYFCASSPGDGSQPQHFGDGTRLSIL.

The V gene is TRBV5-1, the J gene TRBJ2-1; D possibly corresponds to TRBD1 (5 bases). Germline V lookup: CDR1 SGHRS, CDR2 YFSETQ. CDR3 length equals 14 residues. V gave up 0 bases and J gave up 7 bases, with 11 bases separating them. For the CDR3, the DNA is TGCGCCAGCAGCTTGGGGACAACTGTTAATGAGCAGTTCTTC. Its protein product is CASSLGTTVNEQFF.

The chain has TRBV9 and TRBJ2-3; TRBD2 matches at 10 bases. The CDR3 runs 15 residues. With 3 bases clipped from V and 3 bases from J, the junction kept 4 bases outside the gene matches. Germline V gene lookup returns CDR1 SGDLS and CDR2 YYNGEE. CDR3 amino acids: CASSASGSGTDTQYF. In DNA form, the CDR3 reads TGTGCCAGCAGCGCTAGCGGGAGTGGGACAGATACGCAGTATTTT.

The rearrangement joins TRBV11-3 to TRBJ2-1; the match to TRBD2 covers 12 bases. V lost 6 bases, J lost 2 bases, and 11 bases stayed unmatched. The CDR3 spans 18 residues. Germline lookup yields CDR1 SGHNT and CDR2 YENEEA. The CDR3 DNA reads as TGTGCCAGCAGGGACTCTAGCGGGAGGGCCGACCCCTACAATGAGCAGTTCTTC. Protein sequence: CASRDSSGRADPYNEQFF.

There are a few counts of this clone. The sample carries other DNA sequences with the same CDR3. This chain joins TRBV18 and TRBJ2-5; TRBD1 matches at 7 bases. Per the germline V gene, CDR1 is KGHSH and CDR2 is LQKENI. This CDR3 is built from 15 residues. Losses at the gene ends were 2 bases for V and 5 bases for J; bases not matched to a gene: 8. In DNA form, the CDR3 reads TGTGCCAGCTCACCATGGGCAGGGGGTCAGGAGACCCAGTACTTC. It translates to CASSPWAGGQETQYF.